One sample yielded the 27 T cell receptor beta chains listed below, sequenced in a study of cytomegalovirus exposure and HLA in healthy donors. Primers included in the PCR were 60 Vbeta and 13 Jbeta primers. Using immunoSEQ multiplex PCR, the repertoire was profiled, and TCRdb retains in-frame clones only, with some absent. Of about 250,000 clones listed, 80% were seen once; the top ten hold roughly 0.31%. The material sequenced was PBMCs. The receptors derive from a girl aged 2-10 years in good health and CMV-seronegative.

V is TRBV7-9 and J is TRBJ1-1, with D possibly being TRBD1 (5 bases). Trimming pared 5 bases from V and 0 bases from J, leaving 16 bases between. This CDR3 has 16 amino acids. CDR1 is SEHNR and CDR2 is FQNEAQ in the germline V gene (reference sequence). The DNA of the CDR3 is TGTGCCAGCAGCCAGGGAAGCCTCTATATGAACACTGAAGCTTTCTTT. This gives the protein CASSQGSLYMNTEAFF.

The CDR3 DNA is TGTGCCAGCAGCCCAGGACAGGGGGACTACGAGCAGTACTTC. As protein: CASSPGQGDYEQYF. This chain uses TRBV5-5 with TRBJ2-7; 10 positions match TRBD1. Germline V gene lookup returns CDR1 SGHKS and CDR2 YYEKEE (reference sequence). With 4 bases clipped from V and 3 bases from J, the junction kept 4 bases outside the gene matches. This CDR3 spans 14 amino acids.

The CDR3 sequence: CASSGVGQGDGELFF. In DNA, the CDR3 is TGTGCCAGCAGTGGCGTCGGACAGGGGGACGGGGAGCTGTTTTTT. V is TRBV28 and J is TRBJ2-2, with 10 bases fitting TRBD1. Per the germline V gene, CDR1 is MDHEN and CDR2 is SYDVKM. The CDR3 consists of 15 residues. Trimming took 5 bases from V and 7 from J; bases not matched to a gene: 7.

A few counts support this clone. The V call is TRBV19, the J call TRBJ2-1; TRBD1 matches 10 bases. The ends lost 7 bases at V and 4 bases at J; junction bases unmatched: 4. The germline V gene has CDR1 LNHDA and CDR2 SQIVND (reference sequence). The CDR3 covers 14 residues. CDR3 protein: CASTPGQGYNEQFF. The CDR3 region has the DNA TGTGCCAGTACGCCGGGACAGGGGTACAATGAGCAGTTCTTC.

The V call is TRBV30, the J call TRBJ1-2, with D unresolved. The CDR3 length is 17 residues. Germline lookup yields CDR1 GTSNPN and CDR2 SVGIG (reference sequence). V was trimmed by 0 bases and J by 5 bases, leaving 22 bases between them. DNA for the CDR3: TGTGCCTGGAGTGTATTATACCCCGCCGAGGTAAATTATGGCTACACCTTC. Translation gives CAWSVLYPAEVNYGYTF.

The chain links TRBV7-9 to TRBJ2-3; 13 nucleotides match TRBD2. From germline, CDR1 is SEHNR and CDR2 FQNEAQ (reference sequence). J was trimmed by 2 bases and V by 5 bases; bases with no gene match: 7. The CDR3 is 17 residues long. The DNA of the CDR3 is TGTGCCAGCAGCCCTCGGACTAGCGGGAGTACCACAGATACGCAGTATTTT. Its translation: CASSPRTSGSTTDTQYF.

The CDR3 bases are TGTGCCTGGTGGTACAGGGCGCCGTCCAGCAATCAGCCCCAGCATTTT. This codes for CAWWYRAPSSNQPQHF. This rearrangement joins TRBV30 to TRBJ1-5, with a weak D call TRBD1 (6 bases). Trimming pared 5 bases from V and 1 base from J, leaving 18 bases between. The CDR3 totals 16 residues. Germline V gene lookup returns CDR1 GTSNPN and CDR2 SVGIG (reference sequence).

This chain's CDR3 is CASSLETANYGYTF. The CDR3, as DNA: TGTGCCAGCAGCTTAGAGACAGCAAACTATGGCTACACCTTC. The chain carries TRBV7-2 and TRBJ1-2, with D tentatively TRBD1 (5 bases). V was pared by 1 base and J by 2 bases, with 8 bases between. Germline CDR1 is SGHTA and CDR2 is FQGNSA. This CDR3 is built from 14 residues.

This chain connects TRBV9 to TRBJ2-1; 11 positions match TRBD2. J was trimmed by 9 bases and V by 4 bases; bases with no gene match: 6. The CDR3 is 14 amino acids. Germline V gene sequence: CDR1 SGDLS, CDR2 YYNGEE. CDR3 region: CASSFSGGAGEQFF. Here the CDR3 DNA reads TGTGCCAGCAGCTTTAGCGGGGGGGCCGGTGAGCAGTTCTTC.

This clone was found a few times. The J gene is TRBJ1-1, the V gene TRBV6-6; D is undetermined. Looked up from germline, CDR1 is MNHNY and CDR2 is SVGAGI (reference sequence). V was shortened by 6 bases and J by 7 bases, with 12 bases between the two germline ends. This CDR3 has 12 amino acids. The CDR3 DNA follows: TGTGCCAGCAGCCACGGTCATTTTGAAGCTTTCTTT. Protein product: CASSHGHFEAFF.

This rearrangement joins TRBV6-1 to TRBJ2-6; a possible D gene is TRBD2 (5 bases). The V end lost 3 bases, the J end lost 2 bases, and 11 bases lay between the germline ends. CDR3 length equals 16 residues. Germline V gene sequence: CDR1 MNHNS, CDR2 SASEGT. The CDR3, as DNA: TGTGCCAGCAGTGAGAGACTATTTGCTGGGGCCAACGTCCTGACTTTC. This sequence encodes CASSERLFAGANVLTF.

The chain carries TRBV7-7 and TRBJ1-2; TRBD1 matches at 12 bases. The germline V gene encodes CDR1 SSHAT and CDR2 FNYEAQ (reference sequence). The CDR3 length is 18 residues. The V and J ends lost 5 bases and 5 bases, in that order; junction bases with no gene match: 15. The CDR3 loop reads CASSPPPWDRGPPYGYTF. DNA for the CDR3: TGTGCCAGCAGCCCACCACCGTGGGACAGGGGGCCCCCTTATGGCTACACCTTC.

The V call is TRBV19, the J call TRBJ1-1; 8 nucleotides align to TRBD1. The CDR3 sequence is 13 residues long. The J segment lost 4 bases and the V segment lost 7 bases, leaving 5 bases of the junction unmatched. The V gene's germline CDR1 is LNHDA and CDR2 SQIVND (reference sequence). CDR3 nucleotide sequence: TGTGCCAGTACCTTAACAGGGGGCACTGAAGCTTTCTTT. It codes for CASTLTGGTEAFF.

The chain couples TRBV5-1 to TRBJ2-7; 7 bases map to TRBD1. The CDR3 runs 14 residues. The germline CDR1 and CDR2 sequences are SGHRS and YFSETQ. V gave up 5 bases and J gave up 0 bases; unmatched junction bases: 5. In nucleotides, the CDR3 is TGCGCCAGCAGTAGAGGGGACAGCTCCTACGAGCAGTACTTC. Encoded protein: CASSRGDSSYEQYF.

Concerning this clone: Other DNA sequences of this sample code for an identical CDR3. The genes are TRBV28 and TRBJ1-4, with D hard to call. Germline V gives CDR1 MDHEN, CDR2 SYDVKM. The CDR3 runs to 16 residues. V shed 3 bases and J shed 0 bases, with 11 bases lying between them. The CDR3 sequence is CASSFSVQTTNEKLFF. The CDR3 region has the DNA TGTGCCAGCAGTTTCTCGGTTCAAACAACTAATGAAAAACTGTTTTTT.

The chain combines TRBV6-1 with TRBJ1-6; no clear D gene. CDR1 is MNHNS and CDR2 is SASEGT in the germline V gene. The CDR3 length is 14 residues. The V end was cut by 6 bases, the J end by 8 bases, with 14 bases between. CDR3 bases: TGTGCCAGCAGAGTGACAAGACCATATTCACCCCTCCACTTT. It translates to CASRVTRPYSPLHF.

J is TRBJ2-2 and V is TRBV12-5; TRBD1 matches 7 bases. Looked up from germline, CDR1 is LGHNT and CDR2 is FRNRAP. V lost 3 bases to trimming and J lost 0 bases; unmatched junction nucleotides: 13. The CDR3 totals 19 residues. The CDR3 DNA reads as TGTGCTAGTGGTTTACGACAGGGACCGCCCGCGTCGAACACCGGGGAGCTGTTTTTT. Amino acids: CASGLRQGPPASNTGELFF.

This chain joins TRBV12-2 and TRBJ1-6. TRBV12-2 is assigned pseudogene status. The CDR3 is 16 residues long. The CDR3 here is CASRLASGSYNSPLHF. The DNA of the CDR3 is TGTGCAAGTCGCTTAGCCTCGGGGTCTTATAATTCACCCCTCCACTTT.

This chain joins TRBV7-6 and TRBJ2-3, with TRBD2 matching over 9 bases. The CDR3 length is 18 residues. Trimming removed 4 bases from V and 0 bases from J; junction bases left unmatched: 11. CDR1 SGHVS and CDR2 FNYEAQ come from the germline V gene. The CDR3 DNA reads TGTGCCAGCAGCTACGAAAGAAACCTAGCGGGGAGCACAGATACGCAGTATTTT. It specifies CASSYERNLAGSTDTQYF.

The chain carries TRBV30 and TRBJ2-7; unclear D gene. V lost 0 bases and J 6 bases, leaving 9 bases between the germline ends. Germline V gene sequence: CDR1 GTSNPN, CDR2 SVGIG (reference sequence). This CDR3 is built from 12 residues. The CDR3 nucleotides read TGTGCCTGGAGTGTAGTTGGCCGCGAGCAGTACTTC. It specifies CAWSVVGREQYF.

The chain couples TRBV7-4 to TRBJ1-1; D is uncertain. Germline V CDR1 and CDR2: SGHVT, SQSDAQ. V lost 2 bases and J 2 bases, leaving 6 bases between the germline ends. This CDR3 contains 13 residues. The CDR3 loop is CASSLSGNTEAFF. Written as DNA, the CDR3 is TGTGCCAGCAGCTTATCTGGCAACACTGAAGCTTTCTTT.

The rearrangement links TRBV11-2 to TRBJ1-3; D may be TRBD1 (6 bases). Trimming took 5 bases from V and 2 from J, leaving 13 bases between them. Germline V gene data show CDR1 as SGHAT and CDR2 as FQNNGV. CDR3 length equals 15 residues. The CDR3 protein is CASSGGQGPGNTIYF. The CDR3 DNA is TGTGCCAGCAGCGGCGGCCAGGGGCCTGGAAACACCATATATTTT. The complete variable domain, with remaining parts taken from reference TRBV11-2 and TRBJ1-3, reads EAGVAQSPRYKIIEKRQSVAFWCNPISGHATLYWYQQILGQGPKLLIQFQNNGVVDDSQLPKDRFSAERLKGVDSTLKIQPAKLEDSAVYLCASSGGQGPGNTIYFGEGSWLTVV.

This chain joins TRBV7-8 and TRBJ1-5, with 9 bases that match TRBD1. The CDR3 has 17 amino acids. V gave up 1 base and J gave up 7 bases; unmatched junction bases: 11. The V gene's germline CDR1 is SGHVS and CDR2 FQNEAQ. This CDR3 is CASSLEEIQGAGQPQHF. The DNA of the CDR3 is TGTGCCAGCAGCTTAGAGGAGATACAGGGGGCAGGGCAGCCCCAGCATTTT.

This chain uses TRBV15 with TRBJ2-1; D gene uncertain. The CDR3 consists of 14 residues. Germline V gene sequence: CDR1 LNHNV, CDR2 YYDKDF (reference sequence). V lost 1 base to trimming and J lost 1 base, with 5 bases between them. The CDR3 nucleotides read TGTGCCACCAGCAGAGTTCTTTCCTACAATGAGCAGTTCTTC. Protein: CATSRVLSYNEQFF.

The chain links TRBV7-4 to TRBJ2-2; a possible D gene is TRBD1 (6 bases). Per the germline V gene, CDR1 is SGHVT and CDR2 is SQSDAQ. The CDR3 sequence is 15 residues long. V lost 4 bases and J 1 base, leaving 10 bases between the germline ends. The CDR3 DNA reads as TGTGCCAGCAGCTCGAAGACAGGGAACACCGGGGAGCTGTTTTTT. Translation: CASSSKTGNTGELFF.

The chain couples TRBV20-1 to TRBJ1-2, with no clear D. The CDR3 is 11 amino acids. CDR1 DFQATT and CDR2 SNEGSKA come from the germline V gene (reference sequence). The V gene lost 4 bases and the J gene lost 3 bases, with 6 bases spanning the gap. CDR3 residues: CSAKRDYGYTF. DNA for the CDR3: TGCAGTGCTAAACGGGACTATGGCTACACCTTC.

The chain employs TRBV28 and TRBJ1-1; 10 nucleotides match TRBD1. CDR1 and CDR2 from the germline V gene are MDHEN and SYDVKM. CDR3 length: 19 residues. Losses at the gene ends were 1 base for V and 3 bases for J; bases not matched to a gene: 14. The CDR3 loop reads CASSLFTIRDRGRDTEAFF. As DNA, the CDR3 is TGTGCCAGCAGTTTATTCACTATCCGGGACAGGGGCCGGGACACTGAAGCTTTCTTT.